This T cell receptor beta chain comes out of a study of control samples from healthy donors and cancer patients. V lost 2 bases to trimming and J lost 7 bases; unmatched junction nucleotides: 4. CDR3 size: 14 residues. Germline-derived CDR1 and CDR2 are SGHTA and FQGNSA. Sequencing was performed with immunoSEQ multiplex PCR; in TCRdb, only in-frame clones are kept and a portion is missing. The sample lists about 160,000 clones, approximately 94% occurring once. The table lists this clone with a count of one. This TCR was recovered from a man aged 60 to 75 with colorectal cancer. The J gene is TRBJ1-5, the V gene TRBV7-2, with TRBD1 matching over 8 bases. Sequenced material: PBMCs. The CDR3 DNA reads as TGTGCCAGCAGCTTACAGGGGGCGGAGCAGCCCCAGCATTTT. Translating gives CASSLQGAEQPQHF.